The clone carrying this T cell receptor (beta chain) was counted between two and nine times. The CDR3 is 12 residues long. V gave up 5 bases and J gave up 9 bases, with 15 bases separating them. Germline V gene lookup returns CDR1 SQVTM and CDR2 ANQGSEA. The data are from a study of T-cell reconstitution after alpha-beta-depleted transplantation in children. For TCRbeta, the library was prepared with unique molecular identifiers. MiXCR was run by TCRdb on the PCR reads, yielding one entry per CDR3 protein. The sample includes just under 550,000 distinct CDR3 sequences, approximately 20% of them seen just once.

Sequenced material: PBMCs from the stem cell graft donor, taken from the stem cell graft. The chain joins TRBV29-1 to TRBJ2-3, with D hard to call. This sequence originates from a human donor who donated a stem cell graft to a child with acute lymphoblastic leukemia. CDR3: CSVPTQGVTQYF. CDR3 sequence (DNA): TGCAGCGTTCCCACCCAAGGAGTGACGCAGTATTTT.